These T cell receptor beta chains were read from a single sample in a study of shared clonotypes between healthy human individuals. TCRdb keeps only in-frame clones here, not all; method: immunoSEQ multiplex PCR. The sample has roughly 1,100,000 clones; about 74% are singletons. The sample comprised memory CD4+ T cells sorted from blood. Every receptor here comes from a man aged 18 to 35 in good health. The CDR3 runs from the conserved cysteine through the conserved F or W. The D gene is left open where the match is weak. Size values are once, few and many counts, or a class for expanded clones, and some rows have none.

clone_size	j_call	d_call	v_call	cdr3_aa	cdr3_nt
.	TRBJ1-3	.	TRBV10-3	CAISQTATSGNTIYF	TGTGCCATCAGTCAGACAGCTACCTCTGGAAACACCATATATTTT
.	TRBJ1-1	.	TRBV5-6	CASSKGVGMEAFF	TGTGCCAGCAGCAAGGGAGTAGGGATGGAAGCTTTCTTT
.	TRBJ2-1	.	TRBV6-5	CASTKGGLGYNEQFF	TGTGCCAGCACCAAGGGAGGTCTCGGTTACAATGAGCAGTTCTTC
few	TRBJ1-5	.	TRBV28	CASAGGNQPQHF	TGTGCCAGCGCAGGGGGCAATCAGCCCCAGCATTTT
.	TRBJ2-4	.	TRBV10-3	CAISDGVENIQYF	TGTGCCATCAGTGATGGGGTAGAAAACATTCAGTACTTC
.	TRBJ2-7	.	TRBV19	CASSRELWETYEQYF	TGTGCCAGTAGTAGGGAACTCTGGGAGACCTACGAGCAGTACTTC
.	TRBJ1-5	TRBD1	TRBV2	CASSAVPGQANQPQHF	TGTGCCAGCAGTGCCGTCCCGGGACAGGCTAATCAGCCCCAGCATTTT
.	TRBJ1-1	.	TRBV6-5	CASSYRFSTTEAFF	TGTGCCAGCAGTTATCGTTTTTCGACCACTGAAGCTTTCTTT
few	TRBJ1-1	.	TRBV2	CASNGGRTEAFF	TGTGCCAGTAATGGGGGGCGGACTGAAGCTTTCTTT
.	TRBJ1-1	.	TRBV14	CASSPFWNTEAFF	TGTGCCAGCAGCCCCTTTTGGAACACTGAAGCTTTCTTT
once	TRBJ2-1	TRBD2	TRBV4-2	CASSQDSGGTNEQFF	TGTGCCAGCAGCCAAGATAGCGGGGGGACCAATGAGCAGTTCTTC
few	TRBJ2-7	TRBD1	TRBV19	CASTGGQGLGEQYF	TGTGCCAGTACGGGCGGACAGGGACTGGGTGAGCAGTACTTC
.	TRBJ1-1	TRBD1	TRBV7-9	CASSFDDRGRTEAFF	TGTGCCAGCAGCTTCGATGACAGGGGGAGAACTGAAGCTTTCTTT
few	TRBJ1-2	.	TRBV28	CASIPAQTNYGYTF	TGTGCCAGCATACCAGCACAGACCAACTATGGCTACACCTTC
.	TRBJ2-2	.	TRBV6-1	CASSSLRGGTGELFF	TGTGCCAGCAGTTCTCTGCGGGGAGGCACCGGGGAGCTGTTTTTT
.	TRBJ2-5	.	TRBV6-1	CASRADRNQETQYF	TGTGCCAGCAGGGCCGACAGGAACCAAGAGACCCAGTACTTC